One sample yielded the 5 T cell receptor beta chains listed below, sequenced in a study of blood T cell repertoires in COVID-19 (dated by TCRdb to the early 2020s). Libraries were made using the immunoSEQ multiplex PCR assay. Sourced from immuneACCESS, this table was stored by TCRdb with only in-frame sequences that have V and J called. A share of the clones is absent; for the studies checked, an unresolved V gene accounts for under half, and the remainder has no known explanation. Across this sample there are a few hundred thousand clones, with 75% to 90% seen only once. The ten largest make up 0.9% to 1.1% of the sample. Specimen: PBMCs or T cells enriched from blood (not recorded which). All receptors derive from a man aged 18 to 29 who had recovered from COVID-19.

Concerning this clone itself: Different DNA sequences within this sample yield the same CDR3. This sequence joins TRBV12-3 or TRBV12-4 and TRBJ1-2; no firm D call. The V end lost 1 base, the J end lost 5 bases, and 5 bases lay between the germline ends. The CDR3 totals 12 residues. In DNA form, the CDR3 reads TGTGCCAGCAGTTTAGACAGATATGGCTACACCTTC. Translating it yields CASSLDRYGYTF.

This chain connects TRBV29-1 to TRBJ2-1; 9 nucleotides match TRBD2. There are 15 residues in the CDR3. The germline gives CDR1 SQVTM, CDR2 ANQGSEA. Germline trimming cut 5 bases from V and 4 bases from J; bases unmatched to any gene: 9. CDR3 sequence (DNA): TGCAGCGTTCGGAAACTAGCGGGCGGGTACAATGAGCAGTTCTTC. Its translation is CSVRKLAGGYNEQFF.

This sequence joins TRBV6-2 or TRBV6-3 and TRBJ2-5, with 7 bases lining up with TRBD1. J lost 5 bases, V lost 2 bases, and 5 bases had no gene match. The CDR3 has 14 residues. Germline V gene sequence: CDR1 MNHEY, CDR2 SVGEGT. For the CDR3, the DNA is TGTGCCAGCAGTTACAGGGGGCGAGGGGAGACCCAGTACTTC. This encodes CASSYRGRGETQYF.

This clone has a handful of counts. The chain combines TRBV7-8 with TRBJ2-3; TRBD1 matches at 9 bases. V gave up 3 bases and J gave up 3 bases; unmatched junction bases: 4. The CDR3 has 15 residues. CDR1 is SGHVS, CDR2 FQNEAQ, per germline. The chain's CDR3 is CASSFRQGETDTQYF. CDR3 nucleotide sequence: TGTGCCAGCAGCTTCCGACAGGGGGAGACAGATACGCAGTATTTT.

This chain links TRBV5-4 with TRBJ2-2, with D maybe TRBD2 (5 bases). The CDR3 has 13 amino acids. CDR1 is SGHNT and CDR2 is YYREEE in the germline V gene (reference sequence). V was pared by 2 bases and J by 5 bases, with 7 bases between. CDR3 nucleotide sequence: TGTGCCAGCAGCTTCCGGGAAACCGGGGAGCTGTTTTTT. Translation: CASSFRETGELFF.